This T cell receptor beta chain derives from a study of cytomegalovirus exposure and HLA in healthy donors. The study's findings and limits: There were reportedly fewer N-insertions in an Asian-associated ancestry cluster than the approximately 600-donor mean, in a later analysis. Researchers reported in a later analysis that a missense DCLRE1C variant was tied to TCR beta V- and J-gene trimming.

CDR1 GTSNPN and CDR2 SVGIG come from the germline V gene (reference sequence). The CDR3 is made up of 13 amino acids. V was pared by 2 bases and J by 4 bases, with 3 bases of the junction left unmatched. Turning to this clone: Its antigen is as yet unknown.

PCR primers comprised 60 Vbeta and 13 Jbeta primers. Some clones are missing from TCRdb's copy, which holds only in-frame ones; the method was immunoSEQ multiplex PCR. The repertoire has 150,000 to 200,000 clones, 80% to 90% of them found once; the top ten carry roughly 9.3%. Though nominally healthy at sampling, donors likely had unrecorded immune exposures. The chain links TRBV30 to TRBJ2-5; 8 bases are shared with TRBD1. The receptor was isolated from a man aged 18 to 29 in good health and CMV-seropositive. The sequencing input was PBMCs. CDR3 amino acids: CAWSQGAGETQYF. The CDR3 coding sequence is TGTGCCTGGAGTCAGGGGGCTGGAGAGACCCAGTACTTC.